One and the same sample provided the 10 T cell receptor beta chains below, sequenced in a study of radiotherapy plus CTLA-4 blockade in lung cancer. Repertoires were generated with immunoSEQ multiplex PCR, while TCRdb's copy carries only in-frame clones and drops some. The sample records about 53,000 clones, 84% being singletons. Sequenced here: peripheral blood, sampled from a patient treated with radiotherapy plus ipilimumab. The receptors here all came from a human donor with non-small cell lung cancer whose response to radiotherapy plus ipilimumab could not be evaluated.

The CDR3 sequence is CASSLGGVIGVLNYGYTF. For the CDR3, the DNA is TGTGCCAGCAGCTTGGGTGGAGTAATAGGAGTGCTTAACTATGGCTACACCTTC. This chain connects TRBV5-4 to TRBJ1-2, with no clear D. This CDR3 region has 18 residues. The germline CDR1 and CDR2 sequences are SGHNT and YYREEE (reference sequence). The ends were cut back, 0 bases at V and 1 base at J, with 19 bases in the middle.

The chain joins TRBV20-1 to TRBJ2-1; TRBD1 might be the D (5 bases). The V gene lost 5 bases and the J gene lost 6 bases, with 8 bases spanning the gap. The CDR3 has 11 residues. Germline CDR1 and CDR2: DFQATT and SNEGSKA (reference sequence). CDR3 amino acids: CSAPRVNEQFF. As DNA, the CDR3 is TGCAGTGCTCCCAGGGTCAATGAGCAGTTCTTC.

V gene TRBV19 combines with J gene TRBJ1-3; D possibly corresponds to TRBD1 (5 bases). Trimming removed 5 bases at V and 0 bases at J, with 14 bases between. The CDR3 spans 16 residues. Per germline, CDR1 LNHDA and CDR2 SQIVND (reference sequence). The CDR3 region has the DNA TGTGCCAGTAGTCCACGAACAGGAAACTCTGGAAACACCATATATTTT. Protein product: CASSPRTGNSGNTIYF.

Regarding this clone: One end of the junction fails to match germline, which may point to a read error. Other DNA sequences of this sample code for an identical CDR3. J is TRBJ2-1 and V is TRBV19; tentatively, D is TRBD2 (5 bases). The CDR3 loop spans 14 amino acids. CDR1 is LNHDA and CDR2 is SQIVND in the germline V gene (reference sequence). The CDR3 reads CASKKDRGLNEQFF. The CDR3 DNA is TGTGCCAGTAAGAAAGACCGAGGACTCAATGAACAGTTCTTC.

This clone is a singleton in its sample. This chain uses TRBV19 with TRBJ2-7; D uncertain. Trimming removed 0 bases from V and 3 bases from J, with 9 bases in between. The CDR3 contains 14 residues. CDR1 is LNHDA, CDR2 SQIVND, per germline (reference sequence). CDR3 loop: CASSIEYGFYEQYF. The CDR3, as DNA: TGTGCCAGTAGTATAGAATACGGGTTCTACGAGCAGTACTTC.

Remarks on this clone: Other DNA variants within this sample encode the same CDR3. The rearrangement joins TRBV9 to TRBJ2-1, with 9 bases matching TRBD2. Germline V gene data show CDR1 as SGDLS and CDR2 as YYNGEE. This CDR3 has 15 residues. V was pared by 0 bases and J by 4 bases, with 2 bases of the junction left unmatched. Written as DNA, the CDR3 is TGTGCCAGCAGCGTAGGGACTAGCGAATACAATGAGCAGTTCTTC. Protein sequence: CASSVGTSEYNEQFF.

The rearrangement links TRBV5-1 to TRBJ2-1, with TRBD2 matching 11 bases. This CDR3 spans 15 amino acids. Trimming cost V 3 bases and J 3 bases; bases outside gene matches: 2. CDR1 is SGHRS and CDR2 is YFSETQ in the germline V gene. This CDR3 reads CASSSGTSGYNEQFF. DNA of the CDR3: TGCGCCAGCAGCTCCGGGACTAGCGGCTACAATGAGCAGTTCTTC.

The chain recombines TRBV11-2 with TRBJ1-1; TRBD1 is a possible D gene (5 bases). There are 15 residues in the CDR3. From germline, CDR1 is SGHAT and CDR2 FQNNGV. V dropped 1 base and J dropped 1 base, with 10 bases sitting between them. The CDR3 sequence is CASSLVNGGNTEAFF. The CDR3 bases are TGTGCCAGCAGCTTAGTTAACGGGGGGAACACTGAAGCTTTCTTT.

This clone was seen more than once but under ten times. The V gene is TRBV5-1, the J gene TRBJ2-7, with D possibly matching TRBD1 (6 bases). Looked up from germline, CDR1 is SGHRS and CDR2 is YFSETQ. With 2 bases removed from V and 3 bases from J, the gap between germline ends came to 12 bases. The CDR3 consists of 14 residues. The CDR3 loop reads CASSFGAGVYEQYF. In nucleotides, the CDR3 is TGCGCCAGCAGCTTCGGCGCAGGGGTCTACGAGCAGTACTTC.

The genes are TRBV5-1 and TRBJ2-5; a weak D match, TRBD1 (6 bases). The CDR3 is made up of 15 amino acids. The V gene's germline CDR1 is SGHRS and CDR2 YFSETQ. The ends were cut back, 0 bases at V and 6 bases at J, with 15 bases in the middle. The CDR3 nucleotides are TGCGCCAGCAGCTTGGCCGTGGGGGCTCAGAAGACCCAGTACTTC. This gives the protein CASSLAVGAQKTQYF.